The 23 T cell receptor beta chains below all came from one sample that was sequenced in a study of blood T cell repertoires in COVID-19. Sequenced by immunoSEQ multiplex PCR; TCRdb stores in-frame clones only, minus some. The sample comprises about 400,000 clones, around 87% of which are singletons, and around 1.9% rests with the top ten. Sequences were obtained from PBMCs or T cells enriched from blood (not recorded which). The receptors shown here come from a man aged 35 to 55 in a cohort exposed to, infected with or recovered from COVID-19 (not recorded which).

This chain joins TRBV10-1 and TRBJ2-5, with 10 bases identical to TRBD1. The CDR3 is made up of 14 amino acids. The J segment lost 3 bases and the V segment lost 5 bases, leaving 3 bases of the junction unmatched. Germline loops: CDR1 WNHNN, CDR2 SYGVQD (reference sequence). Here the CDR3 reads CASSTGTGEETQYF. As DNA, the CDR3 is TGCGCCAGCAGTACCGGGACAGGGGAAGAGACCCAGTACTTC.

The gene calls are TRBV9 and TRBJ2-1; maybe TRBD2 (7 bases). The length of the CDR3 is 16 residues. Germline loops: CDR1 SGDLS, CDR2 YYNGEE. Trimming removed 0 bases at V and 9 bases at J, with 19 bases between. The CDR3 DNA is TGTGCCAGCAGCGTAGATAGCACTGGGGGGGCACGTGAGCAGTTCTTC. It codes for CASSVDSTGGAREQFF.

In nucleotides, the CDR3 is TGTGCCAGCAGCCAGAACACCGGGGAGCTGTTTTTT. Translated, it gives CASSQNTGELFF. The chain uses TRBV28 and TRBJ2-2; D is ambiguous. This CDR3 has 12 amino acids. Germline-derived CDR1 and CDR2 are MDHEN and SYDVKM. The germline V and J ends were trimmed by 6 bases and 1 base, with 3 bases remaining between them.

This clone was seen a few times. CDR3 sequence reads: CASSSGQGVSSYNEQFF. For the CDR3, the DNA is TGTGCCAGCAGCTCGGGACAGGGGGTAAGCTCCTACAATGAGCAGTTCTTC. This chain uses TRBV7-9 with TRBJ2-1, with 11 bases lining up with TRBD1. CDR3 length: 17 residues. Germline V CDR1 and CDR2: SEHNR, FQNEAQ (reference sequence). Germline trimming cut 4 bases from V and 0 bases from J; bases unmatched to any gene: 5.

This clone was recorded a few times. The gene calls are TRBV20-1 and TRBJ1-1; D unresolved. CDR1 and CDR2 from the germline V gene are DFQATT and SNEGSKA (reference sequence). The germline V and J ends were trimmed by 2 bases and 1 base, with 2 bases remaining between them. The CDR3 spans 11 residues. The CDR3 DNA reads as TGCAGTGCTAGACAGAACACTGAAGCTTTCTTT. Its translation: CSARQNTEAFF.

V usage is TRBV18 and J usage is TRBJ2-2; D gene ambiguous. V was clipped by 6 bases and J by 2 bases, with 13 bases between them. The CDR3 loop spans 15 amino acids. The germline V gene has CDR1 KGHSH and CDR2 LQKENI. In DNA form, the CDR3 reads TGTGCCAGCTCTCCGGGTTCCTCAAACACCGGGGAGCTGTTTTTT. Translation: CASSPGSSNTGELFF.

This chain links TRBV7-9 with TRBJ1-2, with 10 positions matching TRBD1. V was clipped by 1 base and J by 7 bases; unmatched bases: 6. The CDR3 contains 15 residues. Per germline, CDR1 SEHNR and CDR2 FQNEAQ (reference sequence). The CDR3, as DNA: TGTGCCAGCAGCTTAGGAGACAGGGGGCCAGTTGGCTACACCTTC. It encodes CASSLGDRGPVGYTF.

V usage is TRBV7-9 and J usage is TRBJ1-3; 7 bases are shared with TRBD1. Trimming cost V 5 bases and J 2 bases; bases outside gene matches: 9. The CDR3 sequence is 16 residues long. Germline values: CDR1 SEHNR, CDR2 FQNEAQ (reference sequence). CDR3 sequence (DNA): TGTGCCAGCAGCCCAGGGGGGTATTTCGCTGGAAACACCATATATTTT. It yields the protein CASSPGGYFAGNTIYF.

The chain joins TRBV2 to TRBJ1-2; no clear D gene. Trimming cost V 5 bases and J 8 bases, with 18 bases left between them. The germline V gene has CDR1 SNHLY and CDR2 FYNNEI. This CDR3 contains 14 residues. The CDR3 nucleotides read TGTGCCAGCAGTCCCCGGCCGGGGTCTGGGGGCTACACCTTC. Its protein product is CASSPRPGSGGYTF.

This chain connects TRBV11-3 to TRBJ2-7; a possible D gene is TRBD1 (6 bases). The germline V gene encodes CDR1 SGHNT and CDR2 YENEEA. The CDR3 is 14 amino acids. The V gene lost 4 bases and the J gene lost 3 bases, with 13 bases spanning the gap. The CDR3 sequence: CASSSRGVVYEQYF. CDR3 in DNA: TGTGCCAGCAGCTCCAGGGGAGTTGTCTACGAGCAGTACTTC.

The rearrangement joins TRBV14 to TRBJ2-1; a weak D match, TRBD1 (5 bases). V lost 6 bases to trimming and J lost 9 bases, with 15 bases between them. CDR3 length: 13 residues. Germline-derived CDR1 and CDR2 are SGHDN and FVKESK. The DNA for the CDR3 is TGTGCCAGCAGTTGGTCTGAAGGGGCTGAGCAGTTCTTC. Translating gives CASSWSEGAEQFF.

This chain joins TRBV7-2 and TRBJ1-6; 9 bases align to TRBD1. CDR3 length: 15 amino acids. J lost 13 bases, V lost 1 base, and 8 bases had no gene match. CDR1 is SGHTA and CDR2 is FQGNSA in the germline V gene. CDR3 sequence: CASSLDGTGSTPLHF. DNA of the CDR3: TGTGCCAGCAGCTTAGATGGGACAGGGAGTACCCCCCTCCACTTT.

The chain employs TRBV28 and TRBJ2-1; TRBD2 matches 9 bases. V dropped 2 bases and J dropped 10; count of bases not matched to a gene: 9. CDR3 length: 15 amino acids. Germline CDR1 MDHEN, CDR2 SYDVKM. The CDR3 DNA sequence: TGTGCCAGCAGTTTAGTAACGGCGGGAGGGGGGGAGCAGTTCTTC. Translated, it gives CASSLVTAGGGEQFF.

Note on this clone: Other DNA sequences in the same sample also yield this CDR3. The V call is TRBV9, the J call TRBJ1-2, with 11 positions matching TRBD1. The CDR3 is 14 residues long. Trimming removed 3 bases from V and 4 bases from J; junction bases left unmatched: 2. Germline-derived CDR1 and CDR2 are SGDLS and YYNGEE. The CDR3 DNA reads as TGTGCCAGCAGCGCGGGGACAGGGGGCTATGGCTACACCTTC. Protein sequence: CASSAGTGGYGYTF.

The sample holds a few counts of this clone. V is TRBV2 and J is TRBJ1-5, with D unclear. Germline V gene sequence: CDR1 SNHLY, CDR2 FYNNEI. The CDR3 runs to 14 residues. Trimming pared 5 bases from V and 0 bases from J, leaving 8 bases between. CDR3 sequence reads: CASSLGYSNQPQHF. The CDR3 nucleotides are TGTGCCAGCAGTCTCGGGTATAGCAATCAGCCCCAGCATTTT.

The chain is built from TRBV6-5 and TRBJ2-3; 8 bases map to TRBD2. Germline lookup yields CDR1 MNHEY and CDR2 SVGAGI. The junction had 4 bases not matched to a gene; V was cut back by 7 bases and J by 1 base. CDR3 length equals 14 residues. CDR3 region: CASTLAGRTDTQYF. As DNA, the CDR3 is TGTGCCAGCACCCTAGCGGGCCGCACAGATACGCAGTATTTT.

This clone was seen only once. The CDR3 here is CASSLRDSGNTIYF. CDR3 coding DNA: TGTGCCAGCAGCTTGAGAGACTCTGGAAACACCATATATTTT. The chain recombines TRBV13 with TRBJ1-3, with D unclear. The CDR3 extends over 14 amino acids. CDR1 is PRHDT, CDR2 FYEKMQ, per germline (reference sequence). The ends were cut back, 3 bases at V and 0 bases at J, with 6 bases in the middle.

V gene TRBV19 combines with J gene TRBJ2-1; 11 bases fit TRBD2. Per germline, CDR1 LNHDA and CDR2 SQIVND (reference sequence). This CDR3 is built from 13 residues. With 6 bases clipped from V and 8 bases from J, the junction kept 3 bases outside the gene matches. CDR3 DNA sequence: TGTGCCAGTAGACTAGCGGGAGATTATGAGCAGTTCTTC. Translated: CASRLAGDYEQFF.

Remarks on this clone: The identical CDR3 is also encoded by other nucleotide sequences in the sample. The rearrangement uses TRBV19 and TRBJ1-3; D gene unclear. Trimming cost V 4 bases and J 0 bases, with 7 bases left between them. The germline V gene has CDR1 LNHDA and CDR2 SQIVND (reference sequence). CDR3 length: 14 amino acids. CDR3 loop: CASSTGSSGNTIYF. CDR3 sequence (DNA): TGTGCCAGTAGTACAGGTTCCTCTGGAAACACCATATATTTT.

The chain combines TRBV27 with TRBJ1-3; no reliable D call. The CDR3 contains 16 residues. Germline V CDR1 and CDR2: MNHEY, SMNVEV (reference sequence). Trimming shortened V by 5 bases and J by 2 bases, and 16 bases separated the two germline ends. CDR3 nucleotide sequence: TGTGCCAGCAGTCCGGGGAGGGTACAAACTGGAAACACCATATATTTT. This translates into CASSPGRVQTGNTIYF.

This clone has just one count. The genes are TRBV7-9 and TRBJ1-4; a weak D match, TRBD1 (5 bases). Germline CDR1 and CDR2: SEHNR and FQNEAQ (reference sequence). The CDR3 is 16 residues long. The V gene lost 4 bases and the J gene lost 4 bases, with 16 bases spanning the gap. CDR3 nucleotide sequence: TGTGCCAGCAGCTCCTACCTCAGGGTTGGTAATGAAAAACTGTTTTTT. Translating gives CASSSYLRVGNEKLFF.

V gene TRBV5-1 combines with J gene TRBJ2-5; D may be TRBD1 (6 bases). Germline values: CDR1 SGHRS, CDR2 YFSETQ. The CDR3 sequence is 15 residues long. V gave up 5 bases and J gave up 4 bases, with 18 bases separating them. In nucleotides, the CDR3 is TGCGCCAGCAGACCAGGACCTATAGGGGGAGAGACCCAGTACTTC. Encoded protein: CASRPGPIGGETQYF.

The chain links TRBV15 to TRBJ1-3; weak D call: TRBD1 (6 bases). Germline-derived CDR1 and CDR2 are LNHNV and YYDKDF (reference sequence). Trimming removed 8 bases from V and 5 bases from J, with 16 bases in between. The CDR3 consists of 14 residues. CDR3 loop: CATSRDKTRNTIYF. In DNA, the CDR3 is TGTGCCACCTCTCGGGACAAAACCCGAAACACCATATATTTT.